This TCR beta chain was profiled in a study of T cell responses to AZD1222 COVID-19 vaccine. Study conclusions and caveats: Donors, mostly white British, included more females; clonal diversity was possibly underestimated. The reported proportion of spike-specific TCRs targeting unmutated variant regions was nearly half.

For this clone: The antigen is unknown.

Germline V CDR1 and CDR2: GTSNPN, SVGIG (reference sequence). V lost 0 bases, J lost 1 base, and 7 bases lay in between. The CDR3 extends over 13 amino acids. Produced via immunoSEQ multiplex PCR; TCRdb's table is partial and in-frame only. The profile shows some 120,000 clones, 88% of them singletons. This clonotype was sampled from an adult in good health. The sample in question was peripheral blood, obtained on day 0 of AZD1222 vaccination. The J gene is TRBJ2-7, the V gene TRBV30, with D possibly being TRBD2 (6 bases). The CDR3: CAWSVGGSYEQYF. Here the CDR3 DNA reads TGTGCCTGGAGTGTCGGGGGTTCCTACGAGCAGTACTTC.